Following are 16 T cell receptor beta chains from one sample sequenced in a study of cytomegalovirus exposure and HLA in healthy donors. PCR employed 60 Vbeta and 13 Jbeta primers. Using immunoSEQ multiplex PCR, the repertoire was profiled, and TCRdb retains in-frame clones only, with some absent. The repertoire includes around 94,000 clones, more than 70% of them detected once, and around 4.4% sits in the top ten. Material: PBMCs. These TCRs come from a male donor in good health and CMV-seropositive.

The chain couples TRBV7-9 to TRBJ2-7; 11 bases are a match to TRBD2. This CDR3 is 18 amino acids long. Unmatched junction bases numbered 9, after V lost 0 bases and J lost 2 bases. CDR1 and CDR2 (germline): SEHNR, FQNEAQ (reference sequence). The DNA of the CDR3 is TGTGCCAGCAGCTTAGCGTCGGGGACTAGCGGTGGAACCTACGAGCAGTACTTC. Its protein product is CASSLASGTSGGTYEQYF.

The chain joins TRBV27 to TRBJ1-5, with a weak D call TRBD1 (5 bases). V was pared by 6 bases and J by 2 bases, with 20 bases between. Germline V lookup: CDR1 MNHEY, CDR2 SMNVEV (reference sequence). The CDR3 runs 17 residues. The CDR3 region is CASRLRGSRVRNQPQHF. The DNA for the CDR3 is TGTGCCAGCAGATTAAGGGGAAGCAGGGTACGCAATCAGCCCCAGCATTTT.

V gene TRBV2 combines with J gene TRBJ1-4; unclear D gene. The V end was cut by 9 bases, the J end by 1 base, with 9 bases between. The CDR3 is 13 residues long. The germline gives CDR1 SNHLY, CDR2 FYNNEI. As DNA, the CDR3 is TGTGCCAGTTGTGTCGTAACTAATGAAAAACTGTTTTTT. Amino acid sequence: CASCVVTNEKLFF. The full variable domain, rest sourced from reference TRBV2 and TRBJ1-4, is EPEVTQTPSHQVTQMGQEVILRCVPISNHLYFYWYRQILGQKVEFLVSFYNNEISEKSEIFDDQFSVERPDGSNFTLKIRSTKLEDSAMYFCASCVVTNEKLFFGSGTQLSVL.

V and J are TRBV7-9 and TRBJ2-3; D is perhaps TRBD2 (5 bases). There are 15 residues in the CDR3. Deletions cut 1 base from V and 2 bases from J, with 10 bases between. The germline V gene has CDR1 SEHNR and CDR2 FQNEAQ (reference sequence). This chain's CDR3 is CASSLVSGSTDTQYF. The DNA for the CDR3 is TGTGCCAGCAGCTTAGTAAGCGGATCCACAGATACGCAGTATTTT.

The chain couples TRBV5-1 to TRBJ2-2; possibly TRBD2 for D (6 bases). The CDR3 runs to 17 residues. V was pared by 4 bases and J by 1 base, with 17 bases between. Germline CDR1 is SGHRS and CDR2 is YFSETQ. CDR3 bases: TGCGCCAGCAGCAATACCCCCGCGGGACTGAACACCGGGGAGCTGTTTTTT. This translates into CASSNTPAGLNTGELFF.

The chain links TRBV28 to TRBJ2-2; possibly TRBD2 for D (6 bases). Germline V gene lookup returns CDR1 MDHEN and CDR2 SYDVKM. V lost 5 bases and J 4 bases, leaving 11 bases between the germline ends. This CDR3 spans 14 amino acids. The CDR3 DNA sequence: TGTGCCAGCAGTCATCAGGGAGGCACCGGGGAGCTGTTTTTT. It is translated as CASSHQGGTGELFF.

The rearrangement uses TRBV27 and TRBJ1-5; D call uncertain. Germline CDR1 is MNHEY and CDR2 is SMNVEV (reference sequence). The CDR3 extends over 11 amino acids. Between the trimmed V and J ends, which lost 11 bases and 9 bases, there was a span of 14 bases. The DNA for the CDR3 is TGTGCCTTGGGGAGGATGCGGCCCCAGCATTTT. The encoded protein is CALGRMRPQHF.

This chain uses TRBV7-9 with TRBJ2-5, with 7 nucleotides matching TRBD2. Germline V gene data show CDR1 as SEHNR and CDR2 as FQNEAQ (reference sequence). The V and J ends lost 2 bases and 0 bases, in that order; junction bases with no gene match: 6. This CDR3 is built from 16 residues. The CDR3 DNA follows: TGTGCCAGCAGCTTATCGACTAGCCGCAACCAAGAGACCCAGTACTTC. Protein: CASSLSTSRNQETQYF.

The rearrangement links TRBV9 to TRBJ2-5, with TRBD2 matching over 12 bases. Unmatched junction bases numbered 10, after V lost 0 bases and J lost 4 bases. Germline assignment: CDR1 SGDLS and CDR2 YYNGEE. This CDR3 has 18 residues. CDR3 in DNA: TGTGCCAGCAGCGTAGCAGGGACTAGCGGGCCGGGGGGAGAGACCCAGTACTTC. Translated, it gives CASSVAGTSGPGGETQYF. Using reference TRBV9 and TRBJ2-5 for the parts outside the CDR3, the full variable domain is DSGVTQTPKHLITATGQRVTLRCSPRSGDLSVYWYQQSLDQGLQFLIQYYNGEERAKGNILERFSAQQFPDLHSELNLSSLELGDSALYFCASSVAGTSGPGGETQYFGPGTRLLVL.

This clone has a handful of counts. The V gene is TRBV19, the J gene TRBJ2-7, with 9 positions matching TRBD1. Per germline, CDR1 LNHDA and CDR2 SQIVND (reference sequence). This CDR3 has 12 amino acids. The V and J ends lost 10 bases and 3 bases, in that order; junction bases with no gene match: 4. As DNA, the CDR3 is TGTGCCACCGGGACAGGGTACTACGAGCAGTACTTC. Protein sequence: CATGTGYYEQYF.

The chain couples TRBV18 to TRBJ2-7; TRBD1 matches at 10 bases. Germline CDR1 is KGHSH and CDR2 is LQKENI. The CDR3 consists of 16 residues. Germline trimming cut 0 bases from V and 5 bases from J; bases unmatched to any gene: 7. The CDR3 reads CASSPPNHGQGDEQYF. The CDR3 bases are TGTGCCAGCTCACCACCGAATCATGGACAGGGGGACGAGCAGTACTTC.

A few counts support this clone. V and J are TRBV27 and TRBJ2-1; 7 bases agree with TRBD2. The length of the CDR3 is 15 residues. CDR1 is MNHEY and CDR2 is SMNVEV in the germline V gene (reference sequence). Trimming at V came to 2 bases and at J to 7 bases, leaving 8 bases not matched to a gene. CDR3 DNA: TGTGCCAGCAGTTTAGGGCTAGCGGTGTGGAATGAGCAGTTCTTC. The encoded protein is CASSLGLAVWNEQFF.

V gene TRBV6-5 combines with J gene TRBJ2-7, with 7 bases fitting TRBD1. Germline values: CDR1 MNHEY, CDR2 SVGAGI. J was trimmed by 1 base and V by 6 bases; bases with no gene match: 6. This CDR3 is 14 amino acids long. CDR3 sequence (DNA): TGTGCCAGCAGCTGGGACAGACAGTCCTACGAGCAGTACTTC. It is translated as CASSWDRQSYEQYF.

The chain has TRBV27 and TRBJ1-2; 9 nucleotides align to TRBD1. The CDR3 has 15 residues. V lost 5 bases to trimming and J lost 4 bases; unmatched junction nucleotides: 8. Looked up from germline, CDR1 is MNHEY and CDR2 is SMNVEV (reference sequence). The CDR3 reads CASSPYRGLSYGYTF. In DNA, the CDR3 is TGTGCCAGCAGTCCATACAGGGGGCTAAGCTATGGCTACACCTTC.

The chain combines TRBV28 with TRBJ1-5; a possible D gene is TRBD1 (5 bases). The CDR3 has 14 amino acids. CDR1 is MDHEN and CDR2 is SYDVKM in the germline V gene. V lost 3 bases, J lost 3 bases, and 9 bases lay in between. CDR3 sequence reads: CASSLGGINQPQHF. CDR3 nucleotide sequence: TGTGCCAGCAGTTTGGGGGGGATCAATCAGCCCCAGCATTTT.

The V and J genes are TRBV28 and TRBJ2-7; TRBD1 matches at 10 bases. The germline V gene has CDR1 MDHEN and CDR2 SYDVKM. The CDR3 is made up of 15 amino acids. V gave up 4 bases and J gave up 5 bases; unmatched junction bases: 8. CDR3 sequence reads: CASSYLETGGNEQYF. CDR3 DNA sequence: TGTGCCAGCAGTTACCTAGAGACAGGGGGCAACGAGCAGTACTTC. Complete variable domain (other parts from reference TRBV28 and TRBJ2-7): DVKVTQSSRYLVKRTGEKVFLECVQDMDHENMFWYRQDPGLGLRLIYFSYDVKMKEKGDIPEGYSVSREKKERFSLILESASTNQTSMYLCASSYLETGGNEQYFGPGTRLTVT.